Listed here are 23 T cell receptor beta chains from one sample, sequenced in a study of cytomegalovirus exposure and HLA in healthy donors. Primers: 60 Vbeta forward and 13 Jbeta reverse. TCRdb's table, derived via immunoSEQ multiplex PCR, lists solely in-frame clones and lacks some. The data show 250,000 to 350,000 clones, roughly 85% seen once. The source material was PBMCs. Receptors were obtained from a man in his forties or fifties in good health and CMV-seropositive.

The rearrangement joins TRBV7-9 to TRBJ2-1; 13 bases are shared with TRBD2. The CDR3 is 17 amino acids. After removal of 1 base from V and 8 bases from J, the junction contained 8 bases not matched to a gene. Germline V CDR1 and CDR2: SEHNR, FQNEAQ (reference sequence). In nucleotides, the CDR3 is TGTGCCAGCAGCTTAGTTGTTGGGACTAGCGGGATGTATGAGCAGTTCTTC. It encodes CASSLVVGTSGMYEQFF.

This chain uses TRBV19 with TRBJ1-1; tentatively, D is TRBD1 (5 bases). Germline CDR1 LNHDA, CDR2 SQIVND (reference sequence). This CDR3 spans 14 amino acids. Trimming pared 7 bases from V and 3 bases from J, leaving 15 bases between. DNA of the CDR3: TGTGCCAGTACCCGTGTTGGGGGGGACACTGAAGCTTTCTTT. It encodes CASTRVGGDTEAFF.

The chain carries TRBV28 and TRBJ2-7, with 9 bases that match TRBD2. This CDR3 comprises 16 residues. J was trimmed by 3 bases and V by 2 bases; bases with no gene match: 8. Germline CDR1 is MDHEN and CDR2 is SYDVKM. The CDR3 bases are TGTGCCAGCAGTTTAAGTTTGACTAGCGGTAACTACGAGCAGTACTTC. This translates into CASSLSLTSGNYEQYF.

This rearrangement joins TRBV30 to TRBJ2-5, with TRBD1 as a possible D gene (6 bases). The CDR3 loop spans 15 amino acids. V lost 1 base, J lost 3 bases, and 15 bases lay in between. The germline V gene encodes CDR1 GTSNPN and CDR2 SVGIG (reference sequence). The CDR3 loop reads CAWSGPRTAEETQYF. CDR3 nucleotide sequence: TGTGCCTGGAGTGGACCCCGGACAGCCGAAGAGACCCAGTACTTC.

This clone has only a few counts. This sequence joins TRBV7-2 and TRBJ2-5; tentatively, D is TRBD2 (6 bases). The CDR3 has 14 residues. Deletions cut 3 bases from V and 5 bases from J, with 13 bases between. Per the germline V gene, CDR1 is SGHTA and CDR2 is FQGNSA. CDR3 coding DNA: TGTGCCAGCAGCTTCTGGGGAGGCAGGGAGACCCAGTACTTC. This encodes CASSFWGGRETQYF.

V and J are TRBV10-3 and TRBJ1-1, with 10 positions matching TRBD1. The germline gives CDR1 ENHRY, CDR2 SYGVKD. The CDR3 spans 14 residues. With 2 bases clipped from V and 4 bases from J, the junction kept 1 base outside the gene matches. The CDR3 reads CAISEGTGVTEAFF. Written as DNA, the CDR3 is TGTGCCATCAGTGAGGGGACAGGGGTCACTGAAGCTTTCTTT.

The genes are TRBV6-5 and TRBJ1-6; D not certain. CDR3 length: 16 residues. V lost 2 bases and J lost 10, with 18 bases in between. CDR1 is MNHEY, CDR2 SVGAGI, per germline. CDR3 amino acids: CASSYRARDGGSPLHF. The DNA of the CDR3 is TGTGCCAGCAGTTACCGGGCCCGGGATGGAGGATCACCCCTCCACTTT.

CDR3 protein: CAWVEGGPPAEAFF. The CDR3 coding sequence is TGTGCCTGGGTGGAAGGGGGACCCCCAGCGGAAGCTTTCTTT. The rearrangement joins TRBV30 to TRBJ1-1; D perhaps matches TRBD1 (6 bases). CDR1 is GTSNPN, CDR2 SVGIG, per germline (reference sequence). This CDR3 contains 14 residues. V was pared by 5 bases and J by 8 bases, with 21 bases between. Based on the CDR3 plus reference TRBV30 and TRBJ1-1, the full variable domain is SQTIHQWPATLVQPVGSPLSLECTVEGTSNPNLYWYRQAAGRGLQLLFYSVGIGQISSEVPQNLSASRPQDRQFILSSKKLLLSDSGFYLCAWVEGGPPAEAFFGQGTRLTVV.

The chain couples TRBV11-2 to TRBJ2-3; 8 bases line up with TRBD2. The CDR3 contains 15 residues. J was trimmed by 2 bases and V by 0 bases; bases with no gene match: 1. Looked up from germline, CDR1 is SGHAT and CDR2 is FQNNGV. The CDR3 DNA is TGTGCCAGCAGCTTAGACGGGAGGGTCACAGATACGCAGTATTTT. Its protein product is CASSLDGRVTDTQYF.

This chain links TRBV15 with TRBJ2-7, with 7 bases fitting TRBD1. J lost 2 bases, V lost 3 bases, and 4 bases had no gene match. The V gene's germline CDR1 is LNHNV and CDR2 YYDKDF (reference sequence). The CDR3 spans 14 residues. The CDR3, as DNA: TGTGCCACCAGCAGCCTGACAGGGCCCTACGAGCAGTACTTC. Its protein is CATSSLTGPYEQYF.

V gene TRBV7-3 combines with J gene TRBJ2-2, with TRBD2 matching 7 bases. CDR1 is SGHTA and CDR2 is FQGTGA in the germline V gene. The junction had 2 bases not matched to a gene; V was cut back by 2 bases and J by 2 bases. The CDR3 has 15 residues. CDR3 sequence reads: CASSLRGENTGELFF. The CDR3 DNA is TGTGCCAGCAGCTTACGGGGGGAAAACACCGGGGAGCTGTTTTTT.

This chain connects TRBV19 to TRBJ1-2; a possible D gene is TRBD1 (5 bases). This CDR3 spans 11 amino acids. Germline-derived CDR1 and CDR2 are LNHDA and SQIVND (reference sequence). Trimming removed 7 bases at V and 7 bases at J, with 10 bases between. The CDR3, as DNA: TGTGCCAGTAACCAGGGCTCTGGCTACACCTTC. Translating it yields CASNQGSGYTF.

The V and J genes are TRBV7-3 and TRBJ2-7, with 14 bases matching TRBD2. This CDR3 is 16 amino acids long. V trimming: 4 bases; J trimming: 3 bases; junction bases outside the gene matches: 5. CDR1 is SGHTA and CDR2 is FQGTGA in the germline V gene. CDR3 sequence (DNA): TGTGCCAGCAGCTCGGCCGGGACTAGCGGGAGCTACGAGCAGTACTTC. Its protein is CASSSAGTSGSYEQYF.

The chain couples TRBV11-1 to TRBJ1-1, with D perhaps matching TRBD1 (5 bases). The CDR3 spans 15 residues. Trimming took 1 base from V and 5 from J, leaving 14 bases between them. CDR1 is SGHAT, CDR2 FQDESV, per germline (reference sequence). CDR3 in DNA: TGTGCCAGCAGCTTAGTTTCGGGGGGTGGAACTGAAGCTTTCTTT. This codes for CASSLVSGGGTEAFF.

Here the CDR3 DNA reads TGTGCCAGTCCAGGGGGCCCAAGGGCCTACGAGCAGTACTTC. This codes for CASPGGPRAYEQYF. V usage is TRBV21-1 and J usage is TRBJ2-7; the table's D call, TRBD1, was not checked against the DNA. TRBV21-1 is recorded as a pseudogene. This CDR3 region has 14 residues.

This chain connects TRBV7-3 to TRBJ2-3, with 8 bases that match TRBD1. V shed 4 bases, J shed 2 bases, and the junction held 5 bases outside the gene matches. This CDR3 region has 15 residues. Germline V gene lookup returns CDR1 SGHTA and CDR2 FQGTGA. In nucleotides, the CDR3 is TGTGCCAGCAGCTCCACAGGGGGTTCCACAGATACGCAGTATTTT. Translating it yields CASSSTGGSTDTQYF.

The chain combines TRBV7-9 with TRBJ2-7; the match to TRBD2 covers 8 bases. Per germline, CDR1 SEHNR and CDR2 FQNEAQ (reference sequence). Germline trimming cut 5 bases from V and 3 bases from J; bases unmatched to any gene: 9. This CDR3 spans 15 amino acids. The CDR3 loop is CASSPTSGIIYEQYF. In DNA, the CDR3 is TGTGCCAGCAGCCCTACTAGCGGAATTATCTACGAGCAGTACTTC.

This chain joins TRBV6-5 and TRBJ2-7, with D unclear. The CDR3 length is 14 residues. Germline V gene lookup returns CDR1 MNHEY and CDR2 SVGAGI. V shed 4 bases and J shed 3 bases, with 13 bases lying between them. The DNA for the CDR3 is TGTGCCAGCAGTTCGTCGGCAGGTCACTACGAGCAGTACTTC. Encoded protein: CASSSSAGHYEQYF.

The chain couples TRBV2 to TRBJ2-2; no definite D call. The V gene's germline CDR1 is SNHLY and CDR2 FYNNEI. The CDR3 length is 14 residues. V shed 5 bases and J shed 1 base, with 8 bases lying between them. The CDR3 DNA follows: TGTGCCAGCAGTAGAGACTGGAACACCGGGGAGCTGTTTTTT. This encodes CASSRDWNTGELFF.

This sequence joins TRBV6-4 and TRBJ2-1; D uncertain. CDR3 length: 13 residues. Between the trimmed V and J ends, which lost 3 bases and 5 bases, there was a span of 8 bases. The germline CDR1 and CDR2 sequences are MRHNA and SNTAGT. This CDR3 is CASSEYRHNEQFF. For the CDR3, the DNA is TGTGCCAGCAGTGAATACAGACACAATGAGCAGTTCTTC.

The V and J genes are TRBV5-1 and TRBJ1-1, with 7 bases that match TRBD1. The CDR3 consists of 12 residues. The V and J ends lost 4 bases and 3 bases, in that order; junction bases with no gene match: 0. From germline, CDR1 is SGHRS and CDR2 YFSETQ. CDR3: CASSQGDTEAFF. The CDR3 nucleotides read TGCGCCAGCAGCCAGGGGGACACTGAAGCTTTCTTT.

The chain recombines TRBV28 with TRBJ2-7, with 7 bases aligning to TRBD1. After removal of 3 bases from V and 3 bases from J, the junction contained 8 bases not matched to a gene. The CDR3 runs to 15 residues. Germline V gene sequence: CDR1 MDHEN, CDR2 SYDVKM. Written as DNA, the CDR3 is TGTGCCAGCAGTTTCCAGGGGGTAGGGGTCTACGAGCAGTACTTC. Protein product: CASSFQGVGVYEQYF.

The V and J genes are TRBV4-2 and TRBJ2-3; TRBD2 matches 8 bases. Per the germline V gene, CDR1 is LGHNA and CDR2 is YNFKEQ. V shed 4 bases and J 6 bases; nucleotides not matched to a gene: 6. The CDR3 loop spans 14 amino acids. CDR3 in DNA: TGTGCCAGCAGCCCGGGGGGGGCAGGGGATACGCAGTATTTT. This translates into CASSPGGAGDTQYF.